The clone carrying this T cell receptor beta chain qualifies as medium-sized (0.01 to 0.1%). This sample was taken from a study of metastatic and nonmetastatic thyroid tumors. The CDR3 has 14 residues. V lost 3 bases and J lost 5, with 17 bases in between. The germline V gene has CDR1 DFQATT and CDR2 SNEGSKA (reference sequence). TCRdb re-clonotyped the PCR reads via MiXCR. The sample holds about 29,000 clones, roughly 17% seen once. Ahead of thyroid surgery, no patient had received treatment of any kind. The sequenced sample consisted of blood. J is TRBJ2-7 and V is TRBV20-1, with a weak D call TRBD1 (5 bases). The receptor comes from a female donor with papillary thyroid cancer or a benign thyroid nodule (not recorded which). Some clones in this sample may be carry-over from other donors' samples. CDR3 sequence (DNA): TGCAGTGCTAGGTTTCGCACAGGTATCCACGAGCAGTACTTC. This gives the protein CSARFRTGIHEQYF.